This T cell receptor (beta chain) derives from a study of tumor-infiltrating lymphocytes in primary liver carcinoma. Study-level information: The patients, men and women alike, were aged 30 to 69 years.

For each extraction, RNA and DNA were obtained together from approximately 20-30 mg of unsorted bulk tissue. The patients had histopathologically diagnosed primary liver carcinoma, and their disease was treated by surgical resection. Study findings and constraints: Among the pair types, tumor region pairs showed more overlap than tumor-adjacent and tumor-blood pairs. Blood had a significantly lower top-250-clone fraction than tumors did (p = 0.039).

From roughly 500 ng total RNA, TCR beta cDNA was generated with a primer in the constant region. Modified slightly, ARM-PCR produced TCR beta libraries over three nested multiplex PCR rounds. The first two PCR rounds, roughly 11 cycles each, used TRBV1-TRBV30 forward primers and a C-beta reverse primer. In TCRdb, the multiplex PCR reads were re-called with MiXCR into one record per CDR3 protein. The table includes fewer than 85,000 distinct CDR3 sequences, about three quarters detected once. Trimming took off 6 bases at V and 12 bases at J, with 21 bases between the two ends. CDR3 length: 14 amino acids. The germline CDR1 and CDR2 sequences are MNHNS and SASEGT. Concerning this clonotype: What it binds is not known.

The chain joins TRBV6-1 to TRBJ2-1; D is possibly TRBD1 (6 bases). The receptor was isolated from a man aged 35-49 years with primary liver carcinoma and hepatitis B virus infection. The specimen was tumor-adjacent normal liver tissue. CDR3 loop: CASRRGSLVQGQFF. Here the CDR3 DNA reads TGTGCCAGCAGGAGGGGGAGTTTAGTACAGGGGCAGTTCTTC.